This T cell receptor (beta chain) appears in the sequencing data of a study of OX40 agonist ivuxolimab in advanced cancers. Study-wide findings and caveats: At 0.1 to 3.0 mg/kg, clonal expansion of CD4+ and CD8+ blood T cells had occurred by week 6.

As concerns this clone: What it recognizes is unknown.

The CDR3 covers 16 residues. Germline V gene sequence: CDR1 MNHEY, CDR2 SMNVEV (reference sequence). Trimming took off 2 bases at V and 5 bases at J, with 15 bases between the two ends. Some clones are missing from TCRdb's copy, which holds only in-frame ones; the method was immunoSEQ multiplex PCR. The sample holds under 20,000 clones; 83% are singletons and the top ten take over 20%. This material consisted of CD4+ or CD8+ T cells sorted from blood, taken in a trial of the OX40 agonist ivuxolimab. The chain is built from TRBV27 and TRBJ1-4; D is perhaps TRBD1 (5 bases). This TCR derives from an adult with an advanced solid tumor such as melanoma, head and neck, liver or kidney cancer. This CDR3 reads CASSLRQSPWNEKLFF. The DNA for the CDR3 is TGTGCCAGCAGTTTACGACAGTCCCCTTGGAATGAAAAACTGTTTTTT.